Following are 23 T cell receptor beta chains from one sample sequenced in a study of beta chain features in type 1 diabetes. Of the isolated RNA, all was reverse transcribed, and so the sequenced material was expressed TCRB transcripts. The assay was immunoSEQ multiplex PCR, and TCRdb's table has in-frame clones only and misses some. The sample has just over 600,000 clones; roughly a sixth are singletons. The sample consisted of naive CD4+ T cells from blood. These receptors all stem from a young man in good health.

The CDR3 sequence is CASSGASGTFTGELFF. DNA of the CDR3: TGCGCCAGCAGTGGGGCTAGCGGGACTTTCACCGGGGAGCTGTTTTTT. The chain employs TRBV10-2 and TRBJ2-2; 9 positions match TRBD2. The ends lost 4 bases at V and 4 bases at J; junction bases unmatched: 7. Per the germline V gene, CDR1 is WSHSY and CDR2 is SAAADI. There are 16 residues in the CDR3.

J is TRBJ2-7 and V is TRBV19, with D perhaps matching TRBD2 (5 bases). CDR1 is LNHDA, CDR2 SQIVND, per germline (reference sequence). V was trimmed by 3 bases and J by 6 bases, leaving 15 bases between them. The CDR3 is 14 amino acids. CDR3 sequence: CASSILGPRGEQYF. CDR3 bases: TGTGCCAGTAGTATCCTCGGGCCACGGGGCGAGCAGTACTTC. Complete variable domain (other parts from reference TRBV19 and TRBJ2-7): DGGITQSPKYLFRKEGQNVTLSCEQNLNHDAMYWYRQDPGQGLRLIYYSQIVNDFQKGDIAEGYSVSREKKESFPLTVTSAQKNPTAFYLCASSILGPRGEQYFGPGTRLTVT.

Here the CDR3 DNA reads TGCGCCAGCAGCCCCGAGGGGACAGGAACAGGCGAGCAGTACTTC. It yields the protein CASSPEGTGTGEQYF. The chain links TRBV5-1 to TRBJ2-7; 8 bases align to TRBD1. The V gene end was trimmed by 4 bases and the J gene end by 6 bases; junction bases not matched to a gene: 12. The germline V gene encodes CDR1 SGHRS and CDR2 YFSETQ. The CDR3 contains 15 residues.

The V gene is TRBV15, the J gene TRBJ2-5; TRBD1 matches 10 bases. Gene TRBJ2-7 matches the end of the DNA better, so the J call may be wrong. The CDR3 is 15 residues long. Looked up from germline, CDR1 is LNHNV and CDR2 is YYDKDF (reference sequence). The CDR3 sequence: CATRRPGQGPYEQYF. The CDR3 bases are TGTGCCACCAGGCGACCGGGACAGGGGCCCTACGAGCAGTACTTC.

The rearrangement joins TRBV30 to TRBJ1-4; a possible D gene is TRBD1 (5 bases). Per the germline V gene, CDR1 is GTSNPN and CDR2 is SVGIG (reference sequence). This CDR3 is 17 amino acids long. The ends were cut back, 0 bases at V and 4 bases at J, with 18 bases in the middle. This CDR3 reads CAWSVTPVRDLNEKLFF. The CDR3 coding sequence is TGTGCCTGGAGTGTAACCCCAGTCCGGGACCTTAATGAAAAACTGTTTTTT.

The V and J genes are TRBV5-1 and TRBJ2-7, with 10 bases that match TRBD1. The CDR3 runs to 15 residues. Germline CDR1 reads SGHRS; CDR2 reads YFSETQ. With V trimmed by 2 bases and J by 3 bases, 5 bases remained unmatched. CDR3 sequence reads: CASSFSGTGVYEQYF. The CDR3 region has the DNA TGCGCCAGCAGCTTTTCCGGGACAGGGGTCTACGAGCAGTACTTC. The full variable domain, completed using reference TRBV5-1 and TRBJ2-7, is KAGVTQTPRYLIKTRGQQVTLSCSPISGHRSVSWYQQTPGQGLQFLFEYFSETQRNKGNFPGRFSGRQFSNSRSEMNVSTLELGDSALYLCASSFSGTGVYEQYFGPGTRLTVT.

The V call is TRBV6-6, the J call TRBJ1-5; D not resolved. Germline CDR1 and CDR2: MNHNY and SVGAGI (reference sequence). The CDR3 is made up of 13 amino acids. V was clipped by 6 bases and J by 3 bases, with 9 bases between them. The CDR3 here is CASRTAYNQPQHF. CDR3 nucleotide sequence: TGTGCCAGCAGAACGGCCTACAATCAGCCCCAGCATTTT.

The rearrangement joins TRBV28 to TRBJ1-1; 7 nucleotides match TRBD1. This CDR3 has 13 amino acids. V was clipped by 8 bases and J by 1 base; unmatched bases: 4. Germline V lookup: CDR1 MDHEN, CDR2 SYDVKM. CDR3 amino acids: CASGRGGNTEAFF. DNA of the CDR3: TGTGCCAGCGGCAGGGGGGGGAACACTGAAGCTTTCTTT.

The V and J genes are TRBV4-3 and TRBJ2-7, with a possible D match to TRBD2 (5 bases). V shed 4 bases and J shed 0 bases, with 7 bases lying between them. The CDR3 is 13 amino acids. Germline values: CDR1 LGHNA, CDR2 YSLEER. CDR3 in DNA: TGCGCCAGCAGCCGAGGGAGCTCCTACGAGCAGTACTTC. Amino acids: CASSRGSSYEQYF.

The V gene is TRBV7-2, the J gene TRBJ1-1; D gene unclear. Germline V gene sequence: CDR1 SGHTA, CDR2 FQGNSA. V lost 4 bases and J 2 bases, leaving 17 bases between the germline ends. This CDR3 contains 16 residues. The CDR3 region is CASSSRSDSINTEAFF. The CDR3 DNA reads as TGTGCCAGCAGCTCCCGCAGCGATAGCATTAACACTGAAGCTTTCTTT.

This clone was found a few times. The V gene is TRBV28, the J gene TRBJ2-1; D gene unclear. This CDR3 has 11 residues. Germline lookup yields CDR1 MDHEN and CDR2 SYDVKM. The germline V and J ends were trimmed by 7 bases and 5 bases, with 6 bases remaining between them. DNA for the CDR3: TGTGCCAGCACCAATCACAATGAGCAGTTCTTC. Translating gives CASTNHNEQFF. Based on the CDR3 plus reference TRBV28 and TRBJ2-1, the full variable domain is DVKVTQSSRYLVKRTGEKVFLECVQDMDHENMFWYRQDPGLGLRLIYFSYDVKMKEKGDIPEGYSVSREKKERFSLILESASTNQTSMYLCASTNHNEQFFGPGTRLTVL.

The chain couples TRBV6-5 to TRBJ2-7, with D perhaps TRBD1 (6 bases). Germline V gene data show CDR1 as MNHEY and CDR2 as SVGAGI. The CDR3 has 16 residues. The ends were cut back, 0 bases at V and 2 bases at J, with 14 bases in the middle. This CDR3 is CASSYSGRGTPYEQYF. The CDR3 DNA reads TGTGCCAGCAGTTACTCGGGCAGGGGAACCCCCTACGAGCAGTACTTC.

This clone was seen more than once but under ten times. The CDR3 here is CATTGQSTDTQYF. CDR3 DNA sequence: TGTGCCACGACGGGACAGAGCACAGATACGCAGTATTTT. The J gene is TRBJ2-3, the V gene TRBV10-3; 7 bases align to TRBD1. This CDR3 has 13 amino acids. The V and J ends lost 10 bases and 0 bases, in that order; junction bases with no gene match: 4. The germline V gene encodes CDR1 ENHRY and CDR2 SYGVKD.

This clone was counted a few times. This chain connects TRBV7-6 to TRBJ2-3, with D possibly TRBD1 on 6 matching bases. The CDR3 extends over 16 amino acids. The V end was cut by 5 bases, the J end by 2 bases, with 17 bases between. Germline CDR1 SGHVS, CDR2 FNYEAQ. CDR3 sequence reads: CASSNIPGHSTDTQYF. The CDR3 nucleotides are TGTGCCAGCAGCAACATCCCGGGACATTCCACAGATACGCAGTATTTT.

V is TRBV18 and J is TRBJ1-2, with 9 bases lining up with TRBD1. Germline assignment: CDR1 KGHSH and CDR2 LQKENI. Trimming removed 3 bases from V and 7 bases from J; junction bases left unmatched: 9. The CDR3 is 15 amino acids. The CDR3 DNA follows: TGTGCCAGCTCACCTCCGGGACAGGGAGTTTCTGGCTACACCTTC. Amino acid sequence: CASSPPGQGVSGYTF.

This clone was counted between two and nine times. The chain has TRBV25-1 and TRBJ2-3; D perhaps matches TRBD2 (5 bases). The CDR3 has 15 residues. Germline-derived CDR1 and CDR2 are MGHDK and SYGVNS. The V gene lost 6 bases and the J gene lost 3 bases, with 16 bases spanning the gap. CDR3: CASSFLVARTDTQYF. The CDR3 DNA reads TGTGCCAGCAGCTTCTTAGTAGCGAGGACAGATACGCAGTATTTT. Drawing the rest from reference TRBV25-1 and TRBJ2-3, the complete variable domain is EADIYQTPRYLVIGTGKKITLECSQTMGHDKMYWYQQDPGMELHLIHYSYGVNSTEKGDLSSESTVSRIRTEHFPLTLESARPSHTSQYLCASSFLVARTDTQYFGPGTRLTVL.

The V and J genes are TRBV27 and TRBJ2-3; 7 positions agree with TRBD1. This CDR3 has 14 amino acids. The trim removed 0 bases at V and 3 bases at J, leaving 0 bases unmatched. Germline CDR1 MNHEY, CDR2 SMNVEV (reference sequence). The CDR3 coding sequence is TGTGCCAGCAGTTTATCCAGGGGGACAGATACGCAGTATTTT. Its translation: CASSLSRGTDTQYF.

The chain links TRBV28 to TRBJ2-1; 9 nucleotides line up with TRBD2. With V trimmed by 3 bases and J by 0 bases, 3 bases remained unmatched. The germline CDR1 and CDR2 sequences are MDHEN and SYDVKM. The CDR3 covers 16 residues. The CDR3 loop is CASSLARGGSYNEQFF. CDR3 DNA: TGTGCCAGCAGTTTGGCGCGGGGGGGCTCCTACAATGAGCAGTTCTTC.

This clone has more than one count but fewer than ten. This rearrangement joins TRBV7-3 to TRBJ2-3, with D perhaps matching TRBD2 (5 bases). The CDR3 contains 14 residues. The V gene lost 2 bases and the J gene lost 6 bases, with 12 bases spanning the gap. The germline V gene encodes CDR1 SGHTA and CDR2 FQGTGA. The CDR3 is CASSLLARWDTQYF. The CDR3 coding sequence is TGTGCCAGCAGCTTATTAGCGCGGTGGGATACGCAGTATTTT.

This clone appeared a few times. V gene TRBV7-9 combines with J gene TRBJ1-3; TRBD1 aligns across 8 bases. The CDR3 sequence is 16 residues long. Germline V gene data show CDR1 as SEHNR and CDR2 as FQNEAQ (reference sequence). V shed 5 bases and J 0 bases; nucleotides not matched to a gene: 6. The CDR3 protein is CASSNRQGSSGNTIYF. CDR3 bases: TGTGCCAGCAGCAACCGACAGGGGTCCTCTGGAAACACCATATATTTT.

The V call is TRBV27, the J call TRBJ1-6, with D possibly TRBD1 on 5 matching bases. The CDR3 consists of 16 residues. Trimming cost V 2 bases and J 5 bases, with 13 bases left between them. The germline CDR1 and CDR2 sequences are MNHEY and SMNVEV (reference sequence). The CDR3 protein is CASSLGIKGNNSPLHF. CDR3 bases: TGTGCCAGCAGTTTAGGCATAAAGGGGAATAATTCACCCCTCCACTTT.

This sequence joins TRBV7-8 and TRBJ2-1, with TRBD2 identical over 10 bases. Germline assignment: CDR1 SGHVS and CDR2 FQNEAQ. The V gene end was trimmed by 5 bases and the J gene end by 10 bases; junction bases not matched to a gene: 23. This CDR3 comprises 19 residues. In DNA form, the CDR3 reads TGTGCCAGCAGCCCAAGAGGGGATAGCGGGAGGTTAAAAGGGTGGGAGCAGTTCTTC. Its protein is CASSPRGDSGRLKGWEQFF.

Turning to this clone: The junction differs from germline at one of its ends, possibly a read error. The chain employs TRBV5-1 and TRBJ2-7; the D gene could be TRBD1 or TRBD2 (5 bases each). CDR3 length: 12 amino acids. Germline CDR1 reads SGHRS; CDR2 reads YFSETQ. The CDR3 sequence is CASSPDGTHLNF. The CDR3 DNA reads TGCGCCAGCAGCCCGGATGGGACCCATCTTAACTTC.